This T cell receptor (beta chain) was retrieved from a study of technical replicates of blood from a handful of donors. The CDR3 consists of 15 residues. Trimming took 4 bases from V and 4 from J; bases not matched to a gene: 8. In germline, CDR1 is SGHRS, CDR2 YFSETQ. The method was immunoSEQ multiplex PCR; TCRdb's version includes in-frame clones alone and lacks a portion of them. The top ten hold over 0.2% of the sample, which has 45,000 to 65,000 clones, roughly 92% seen once. Sequencing was performed on T cells isolated from PBMCs. V gene TRBV5-1 combines with J gene TRBJ2-1, with TRBD2 matching 7 bases. This clonotype originated in a human donor in good health. CDR3 nucleotides: TGCGCCAGCAGCCCAACCGGACTAGGGTACAATGAGCAGTTCTTC. Amino acid sequence: CASSPTGLGYNEQFF.